Presented here are 10 T cell receptor beta chains from one specimen sequenced in a study of T cell responses to AZD1222 COVID-19 vaccine. Data came from immunoSEQ multiplex PCR; TCRdb stores just in-frame clones and leaves some out. Altogether approximately 180,000 clones are present, almost 90% being singletons, with the ten largest covering roughly 7.7%. The sample was peripheral blood, taken on day 0 of AZD1222 vaccination. The receptors originated from an adult in good health.

V usage is TRBV5-1 and J usage is TRBJ1-1; D is uncertain. V was pared by 3 bases and J by 4 bases, with 10 bases between. The CDR3 length is 13 residues. Per germline, CDR1 SGHRS and CDR2 YFSETQ. This chain's CDR3 is CASSSTEGTEAFF. The CDR3, as DNA: TGCGCCAGCAGCTCGACGGAGGGCACTGAAGCTTTCTTT. The full variable domain, its missing parts supplied by reference TRBV5-1 and TRBJ1-1, is KAGVTQTPRYLIKTRGQQVTLSCSPISGHRSVSWYQQTPGQGLQFLFEYFSETQRNKGNFPGRFSGRQFSNSRSEMNVSTLELGDSALYLCASSSTEGTEAFFGQGTRLTVV.

This clone was seen only once. This chain uses TRBV4-1 with TRBJ1-2; D unresolved. The germline CDR1 and CDR2 sequences are MGHRA and YSYEKL. Deletions cut 2 bases from V and 6 bases from J, with 25 bases between. The CDR3 totals 18 residues. In nucleotides, the CDR3 is TGCGCCAGCAGCCAACCATCGGGTCTTAGGACTGCCCGGGATGGCTACACCTTC. Its protein is CASSQPSGLRTARDGYTF.

The chain combines TRBV2 with TRBJ2-5; perhaps TRBD1 as D (5 bases). The CDR3 totals 12 residues. CDR1 is SNHLY and CDR2 is FYNNEI in the germline V gene. V was pared by 5 bases and J by 5 bases, with 9 bases between. The CDR3 sequence is CASSPSGETQYF. The CDR3, as DNA: TGTGCCAGCAGTCCCTCAGGGGAGACCCAGTACTTC.

CDR3 in amino acids: CASSQEGRYGYTF. In DNA form, the CDR3 reads TGCGCCAGCAGCCAAGAGGGCCGATATGGCTACACCTTC. The rearrangement joins TRBV4-1 to TRBJ1-2; D unclear. V lost 0 bases, J lost 5 bases, and 7 bases lay in between. Per germline, CDR1 MGHRA and CDR2 YSYEKL. The CDR3 covers 13 residues.

V usage is TRBV10-3 and J usage is TRBJ2-7, with 11 nucleotides matching TRBD2. The V and J ends lost 6 bases and 3 bases, in that order; junction bases with no gene match: 4. There are 14 residues in the CDR3. Germline CDR1 and CDR2: ENHRY and SYGVKD. In DNA form, the CDR3 reads TGTGCCATCAGAGATGGGACTAGCGGCTACGAGCAGTACTTC. Translation gives CAIRDGTSGYEQYF.

The CDR3 sequence: CASSVGAAYGYTF. As DNA, the CDR3 is TGTGCCAGCAGCGTAGGGGCAGCATATGGCTACACCTTC. This chain uses TRBV9 with TRBJ1-2, with unresolved D. V dropped 0 bases and J dropped 5 bases, with 8 bases sitting between them. Germline V gene data show CDR1 as SGDLS and CDR2 as YYNGEE. CDR3 size: 13 residues.

The V call is TRBV21-1, the J call TRBJ1-5; the D call of TRBD1 is as the table states it, not checked on the DNA. TRBV21-1 is a listed pseudogene. CDR3 length: 15 residues. The DNA for the CDR3 is TGTGCCAGCAGCAAAGGGAGGGACAGGGGGCGATCCCAGCATTTT. Its protein product is CASSKGRDRGRSQHF.

The chain has TRBV7-9 and TRBJ1-1; D ambiguous. Germline CDR1 reads SEHNR; CDR2 reads FQNEAQ (reference sequence). The V end lost 5 bases, the J end lost 5 bases, and 15 bases lay between the germline ends. This CDR3 has 14 amino acids. The CDR3: CASSPTGRGTEAFF. The CDR3 DNA follows: TGTGCCAGCAGCCCCACTGGACGTGGGACTGAAGCTTTCTTT.

The chain recombines TRBV25-1 with TRBJ2-2; no clear D gene. The CDR3 sequence is 16 residues long. The germline gives CDR1 MGHDK, CDR2 SYGVNS. V was pared by 4 bases and J by 0 bases, with 12 bases between. DNA of the CDR3: TGTGCCAGCAGTGCCTGGGGTGGGTCGAACACCGGGGAGCTGTTTTTT. Protein: CASSAWGGSNTGELFF.

Regarding this clone: This specimen includes other DNA sequences encoding the same CDR3. This chain connects TRBV19 to TRBJ2-7; no clear D gene. The CDR3 totals 12 residues. V was clipped by 4 bases and J by 1 base, with 5 bases between them. Germline V gene data show CDR1 as LNHDA and CDR2 as SQIVND (reference sequence). The CDR3 DNA reads TGTGCCAGTAGTACCGGGTCCTACGAGCAGTACTTC. It translates to CASSTGSYEQYF.